Listed below are T cell receptor beta chains from one sample, sequenced in a study of radiation and T cells in renal cell carcinoma. Profiled with immunoSEQ multiplex PCR; TCRdb holds only in-frame clones, not every one. The sample lists 120,000 to 150,000 clones; 88% were seen once. This specimen was blood, taken from a patient whose treatment included radiotherapy and nephrectomy. The receptors were gathered from a woman in her seventies with renal cell carcinoma. CDR3s include the opening cysteine and the closing phenylalanine or tryptophan. Fields, in order: J gene, D gene, V gene, clone size, CDR3 DNA, CDR3 protein. A D gene is named only where the DNA matches it firmly. Expanded clones get a size class; other rows say once, few or many, or leave the size out.

TRBJ1-6	-	TRBV27	-	TGTGCCAGCGGGACGGCCCAAAATTCACCCCTCCACTTT	CASGTAQNSPLHF
TRBJ2-7	TRBD2	TRBV6-5	-	TGTGCCAGCAGTTTAGCGGGGGACTCCTACGAGCAGTACTTC	CASSLAGDSYEQYF
TRBJ2-1	TRBD2	TRBV4-1	-	TGCGCCAGCAGTCGACTAGCGGGGACGTCGGTTGAGCAGTTCTTC	CASSRLAGTSVEQFF
TRBJ1-1	-	TRBV2	-	TGTGCCAGCAGTAGACTTCACTCGAACACTGAAGCTTTCTTT	CASSRLHSNTEAFF
TRBJ2-5	-	TRBV27	-	TGTGCCAGCAGTTTATTGGGTCGAGCAGAGACCCAGTACTTC	CASSLLGRAETQYF
TRBJ1-2	-	TRBV7-8	-	TGTGCCAGCAGCCTAGTTGGGGGGAGCAACTATGGCTACACCTTC	CASSLVGGSNYGYTF
TRBJ2-1	TRBD2	TRBV5-6	once	TGTGCCAGCAGCTCCCAGGGCGGGGGCTACAATGAGCAGTTCTTC	CASSSQGGGYNEQFF
TRBJ2-7	TRBD1	TRBV5-1	once	TGCGCCAGCAGCTTGGGGACAGGGTTAGGTTACGAGCAGTACTTC	CASSLGTGLGYEQYF
TRBJ2-2	-	TRBV2	-	TGTGCCAGCAGTGAACGGTGGTCTTCGACCGGGGAGCTGTTTTTT	CASSERWSSTGELFF
TRBJ2-2	TRBD1	TRBV19	-	TGTGCCAGTAGGGGGACAGGTAACACCGGGGAGCTGTTTTTT	CASRGTGNTGELFF
TRBJ1-1	-	TRBV5-4	-	TGTGCCAGCTCCCAACTTGGCCGGGGGAACACTGAAGCTTTCTTT	CASSQLGRGNTEAFF
TRBJ2-3	-	TRBV7-8	-	TGTGCCAGCAGCTTAGTAGGGCGGCGAGGATATACGCAGTATTTT	CASSLVGRRGYTQYF
TRBJ1-4	TRBD1	TRBV9	-	TGTGCCAGCAGCTCGTCCGGGACAGGGATAGAAAAACTGTTTTTT	CASSSSGTGIEKLFF
TRBJ2-1	TRBD1	TRBV14	-	TGTGCCAGCAGCCCCCGGGACAGGGACCACAATGAGCAGTTCTTC	CASSPRDRDHNEQFF
TRBJ1-5	-	TRBV18	-	TGTGCCAGCTCAACCCTGAACAATCAGCCCCAGCATTTT	CASSTLNNQPQHF
TRBJ1-5	-	TRBV7-8	few	TGTGCCAGCAGCTTAGTGTCGGGGACTAGCAATCAGCCCCAGCATTTT	CASSLVSGTSNQPQHF
TRBJ1-5	-	TRBV6-5	-	TGTGCCAGCAGTGTCCAGATCAATCAGCCCCAGCATTTT	CASSVQINQPQHF
TRBJ2-2	-	TRBV5-1	-	TGCGCCAGCAGCTTGCAATCAGGGGGGACCGGGGAGCTGTTTTTT	CASSLQSGGTGELFF
TRBJ1-6	-	TRBV27	-	TGTGCCAGCAGTTTAGGGCCCCATAATTCACCCCTCCACTTT	CASSLGPHNSPLHF
TRBJ2-5	-	TRBV29-1	-	TGCAGCGTGGGTATGGGGGTCCAAGAGACCCAGTACTTC	CSVGMGVQETQYF
TRBJ1-2	TRBD1	TRBV2	few	TGTGCCAGCCTCGGGACAGGGCCTGGCTACACCTTC	CASLGTGPGYTF
TRBJ1-3	TRBD1	TRBV19	-	TGTGCCAGTAGTATCCTCCTCGACAGGGGAGCTGGAAACACCATATATTTT	CASSILLDRGAGNTIYF
TRBJ2-2	-	TRBV18	-	TGTGCCAGCTCCCGCCCGCAGACTAACACCGGGGAGCTGTTTTTT	CASSRPQTNTGELFF
TRBJ2-7	TRBD1	TRBV5-1	-	TGCGCCAGCAGCTTGAGAGCCCCGGGACAGCGAATGGGCGAGCAGTACTTC	CASSLRAPGQRMGEQYF
TRBJ1-1	-	TRBV19	once	TGTGCCAGTCAGGGGTATCTGAACACTGAAGCTTTCTTT	CASQGYLNTEAFF
TRBJ1-5	-	TRBV15	-	TGTGCCACCAGCAGAGATCTAGTAAATCCCAATCAGCCCCAGCATTTT	CATSRDLVNPNQPQHF
TRBJ2-5	-	TRBV7-2	-	TGTGCCAGCACCACTGAGGTGCAAGAGACCCAGTACTTC	CASTTEVQETQYF
TRBJ1-5	-	TRBV5-6	-	TGTGCCAGCAGCCGTGGACGGTCCAATCAGCCCCAGCATTTT	CASSRGRSNQPQHF